This is a list of T cell receptor beta chains from one sample in a study of T cell responses to AZD1222 COVID-19 vaccine. Assay used: immunoSEQ multiplex PCR; TCRdb lists only in-frame clones, some missing. The sample lists tens of thousands of clones, 85% occurring once. Material: peripheral blood, obtained 28 days after the second AZD1222 dose. All receptors derive from an adult who received the AZD1222 COVID-19 vaccine. CDR3s include the opening cysteine and the closing phenylalanine or tryptophan. Fields, in order: D gene, J gene, clone size, V gene, CDR3 DNA, CDR3 protein. A D gene is named only where the DNA matches it firmly. For some rows the clone size is stated as once, few or many, or as a class when expanded; others skip it.

>NA|TRBJ2-7|NA|TRBV3-1/TRBV3-2
TGTGCCAGCAGCCAAACAGCGGTATCCTGGATACCTTCCTACGAGCAGTACTTC
CASSQTAVSWIPSYEQYF
>NA|TRBJ2-7|NA|TRBV13
TGTGCCAGCAGCTTAAGGGGGTTTCCCTACGAGCAGTACTTC
CASSLRGFPYEQYF
>NA|TRBJ2-1|NA|TRBV19
TGTGCCAGTAGTATCCGCGACAGAATTTCGAACAATGAGCAGTTCTTC
CASSIRDRISNNEQFF
>NA|TRBJ2-7|NA|TRBV5-4
TGTGCCAGCAGCCCACTGGCGGGGACCCCCTACGAGCAGTACTTC
CASSPLAGTPYEQYF
>NA|TRBJ2-6|once|TRBV13
TGTGCCAGCAGCTCTAAACAGGAATCTGGGGCCAACGTCCTGACTTTC
CASSSKQESGANVLTF
>TRBD1|TRBJ2-7|NA|TRBV7-9
TGTGCCAGCAGCGGGGTTTCTACAGGGGGTTCCCACGAGCAGTACTTC
CASSGVSTGGSHEQYF
>NA|TRBJ1-2|NA|TRBV5-1
TGCGCCAGCAGCTTGCGGCAGGGAAGTGGCTACACCTTC
CASSLRQGSGYTF
>TRBD1|TRBJ2-7|NA|TRBV6-5
TGTGCCAGCAGTTACACACAGGGGAGCTCCTACGAGCAGTACTTC
CASSYTQGSSYEQYF
>TRBD2|TRBJ2-1|once|TRBV4-1
TGCGCCAGCAGCCAAGAATTGGTCGGGAGGGGGGATGAGCAGTTCTTC
CASSQELVGRGDEQFF
>NA|TRBJ2-7|NA|TRBV11-3
TGTGCCAGCAGCCTACAGGGCGGTGAGCAGTACTTC
CASSLQGGEQYF
>NA|TRBJ2-1|NA|TRBV5-6
TGTGCCAGCAGCTTGGCCGGGTACGGGCTCAATGAGCAGTTCTTC
CASSLAGYGLNEQFF
>NA|TRBJ1-1|NA|TRBV7-8
TGTGCCAGCAGCTCTCAAGGGGGGGTGAACACTGAAGCTTTCTTT
CASSSQGGVNTEAFF
>NA|TRBJ1-2|once|TRBV5-6
TGTGCCAGCAGCTTGGTATCGGACATTGGCTATGGCTACACCTTC
CASSLVSDIGYGYTF
>NA|TRBJ1-6|NA|TRBV12-5
TGTGCTAGTGGTCCCCCCCCCGGGGACCCATATATTTCACCCCTCCACTTT
CASGPPPGDPYISPLHF
>NA|TRBJ2-7|NA|TRBV18
TGTGCCAGCTCACCAACCCCGGGGCAGGCCTACGAGCAGTACTTC
CASSPTPGQAYEQYF
>TRBD2|TRBJ2-3|NA|TRBV2
TGTGCCAGCAGTCAAAGGATTATAGCGGGAGGAAGCACAGATACGCAGTATTTT
CASSQRIIAGGSTDTQYF
>NA|TRBJ2-3|NA|TRBV29-1
TGCAGCGTTGGGCTCTCTAGGGCCGATACGCAGTATTTT
CSVGLSRADTQYF
>TRBD2|TRBJ2-5|NA|TRBV19
TGTGCCAGTAGTCCAGCGGGGCAAGAGACCCAGTACTTC
CASSPAGQETQYF
>TRBD1|TRBJ2-7|NA|TRBV30
TGTGCCTGGGAGGGGGGACAGGGCCCCTACGAGCAGTACTTC
CAWEGGQGPYEQYF
>NA|TRBJ1-5|few|TRBV6-2/TRBV6-3
TGTGCCAGCAGTTCCCCAGAGAGGGAGAGCAATCAGCCCCAGCATTTT
CASSSPERESNQPQHF
>NA|TRBJ2-7|once|TRBV7-2
TGTGCCAGCAGCTTAATGTGGGTTAAAGGCGACGAGCAGTACTTC
CASSLMWVKGDEQYF
>NA|TRBJ1-4|NA|TRBV10-2
TGCGCCAGCAGTGACGGCAAGAATGAAAAACTGTTTTTT
CASSDGKNEKLFF
>NA|TRBJ2-7|NA|TRBV7-9
TGTGCCAGCAGCGATGACAACAGGATGGACGAGCAGTACTTC
CASSDDNRMDEQYF
>TRBD1|TRBJ2-7|NA|TRBV4-3
TGCGCCAGCAGCCAAGCCGGGACAGGGGGATCCTACGAGCAGTACTTC
CASSQAGTGGSYEQYF
>TRBD1|TRBJ1-1|NA|TRBV4-2
TGTGCCAGCAGCCAAGATCGAGGGGGCCTCAGGGGGTTCGGGACTGAAGCTTTCTTT
CASSQDRGGLRGFGTEAFF
>NA|TRBJ1-1|once|TRBV12-3/TRBV12-4
TGTGCCAGCGGCAGAAATAAAAACACTGAAGCTTTCTTT
CASGRNKNTEAFF
>NA|TRBJ1-1|NA|TRBV30
TGTGCCTGGAGTACGTTCAAGTGGACGCAGCCTAGGGACACTGAAGCTTTCTTT
CAWSTFKWTQPRDTEAFF
>TRBD2|TRBJ2-3|NA|TRBV7-9
TGTGCCAGCAGCTTAGCAGCTAGCGGGGTGACAGATACGCAGTATTTT
CASSLAASGVTDTQYF
>TRBD1|TRBJ2-5|NA|TRBV12-3/TRBV12-4
TGTGCCAGCGTCTTTGGACAGGGAGAGACCCAGTACTTC
CASVFGQGETQYF
>NA|TRBJ2-7|NA|TRBV3-1/TRBV3-2
TGTGCCAGCAGCCACTCCTACGAGCAGTACTTC
CASSHSYEQYF
>NA|TRBJ2-7|NA|TRBV9
TGTGCCAGCAGCGTCTCCGGGACCAGCAGGTACGAGCAGTACTTC
CASSVSGTSRYEQYF
>NA|TRBJ1-1|NA|TRBV10-3
TGTGCCATCAGTGTCAGGGAGGAGAACACTGAAGCTTTCTTT
CAISVREENTEAFF
>NA|TRBJ2-2|NA|TRBV7-9
TGTGCCAGCAGGGGCCGTGGGAGCGGGGAGCTGTTTTTT
CASRGRGSGELFF
>NA|TRBJ1-2|few|TRBV9
TGTGCCAGCAGCGTAGGGTCAAACCCTTATGGCTACACCTTC
CASSVGSNPYGYTF
>NA|TRBJ2-7|many|TRBV4-3
TGCGCCAGCAGCCTAAGTTACAGGGCACTCGACGAGCAGTACTTC
CASSLSYRALDEQYF
>TRBD2|TRBJ2-5|once|TRBV9
TGTGCCAGCAGCGTATTTAGCGGGGGGCAAGAGACCCAGTACTTC
CASSVFSGGQETQYF
>NA|TRBJ1-4|few|TRBV2
TGTGCCAGCAGTGACTCGACCTCTAATGAAAAACTGTTTTTT
CASSDSTSNEKLFF
>NA|TRBJ2-1|NA|TRBV7-6
TGTGCCAGCAGCTTAGACGGGGGATACAATGAGCAGTTCTTC
CASSLDGGYNEQFF
>NA|TRBJ2-5|NA|TRBV9
TGTGCCAGCAGCGTAGGGGCCTTAGGGGAGACCCAGTACTTC
CASSVGALGETQYF
>NA|TRBJ2-7|NA|TRBV6-1
TGTGCCAGCAGTGAAGCTTTGACCGAGGACGAGCAGTACTTC
CASSEALTEDEQYF
>TRBD2|TRBJ2-1|NA|TRBV15
TGTGCCATAAGCGGCGGGAGGGCCGTCGAGCAGTTCTTC
CAISGGRAVEQFF
>TRBD2|TRBJ2-7|NA|TRBV10-3
TGTGCCATCAGTGAGTCGACGGCTAGCGGGAGCCCCATCTCCTACGAGCAGTACTTC
CAISESTASGSPISYEQYF
>NA|TRBJ2-1|once|TRBV4-3
TGCGCCAGCAGCCAAGTTGACTACGGTGAGCAGTTCTTC
CASSQVDYGEQFF
>TRBD1|TRBJ2-3|once|TRBV7-3
TGTGCCAGCAGCTCACAACGACAGGGGGCGCAGTATTTT
CASSSQRQGAQYF
>NA|TRBJ1-3|NA|TRBV5-4
TGTGCCAGCAGCCTCTCTGGGGGCGCTTATGGAAACACCATATATTTT
CASSLSGGAYGNTIYF
>NA|TRBJ2-1|NA|TRBV4-3
TGCGCCAGCAGCTCCTACAATGAGCAGTTCTTC
CASSSYNEQFF
>NA|TRBJ2-1|NA|TRBV3-1/TRBV3-2
TGTGCCAGCAGCCAACGAGAGGGCCTGCCCTACAATGAGCAGTTCTTC
CASSQREGLPYNEQFF
>TRBD2|TRBJ2-1|NA|TRBV5-1
TGCGCCAGCACCTTGGGACTAGACAATGAGCAGTTCTTC
CASTLGLDNEQFF
>NA|TRBJ2-7|NA|TRBV29-1
TGCAGCGTTGGTGACATCGACGAGCAGTACTTC
CSVGDIDEQYF
>NA|TRBJ2-7|few|TRBV4-1
TGCGCCAGCAGCCAAGCTCAGAACTACGAGCAGTACTTC
CASSQAQNYEQYF